What follows is one T cell receptor (beta chain) and its context. These data belong to a study of blood T cell repertoires in COVID-19. At the level of the study: T cells, B-cell-depleted T cells, or PBMCs supplied cDNA or gDNA.

Germline lookup yields CDR1 SGHRS and CDR2 YFSETQ. CDR3 length equals 16 residues. The V gene end was trimmed by 4 bases and the J gene end by 6 bases; junction bases not matched to a gene: 13. Profiling relied on immunoSEQ multiplex PCR, and the TCRdb table lists in-frame clones only, not all of them. The table records about 140,000 clones, approximately 86% of them present only once. Sequencing was done on a sample of peripheral blood. This TCR was recovered from a human donor in a cohort sampled during active COVID-19. The chain recombines TRBV5-1 with TRBJ2-3; 8 nucleotides line up with TRBD2. CDR3 in amino acids: CASSNRGALAADTQYF. The CDR3 DNA is TGCGCCAGCAGCAACCGGGGGGCACTAGCGGCCGATACGCAGTATTTT.